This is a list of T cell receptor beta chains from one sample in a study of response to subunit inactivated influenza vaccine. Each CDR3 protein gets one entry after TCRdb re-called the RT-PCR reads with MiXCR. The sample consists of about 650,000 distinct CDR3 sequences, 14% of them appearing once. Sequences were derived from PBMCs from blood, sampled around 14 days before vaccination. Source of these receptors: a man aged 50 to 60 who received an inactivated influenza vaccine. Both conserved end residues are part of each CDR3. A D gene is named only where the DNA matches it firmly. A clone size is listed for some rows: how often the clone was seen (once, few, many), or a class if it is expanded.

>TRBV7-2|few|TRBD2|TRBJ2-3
CASSAWGLGTDTQYF
TGTGCCAGCAGCGCATGGGGACTAGGAACAGATACGCAGTATTTT
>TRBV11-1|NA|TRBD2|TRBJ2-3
CASSLEVTAGEIFSTDTQYF
TGTGCCAGCAGCTTAGAGGTTACGGCGGGAGAGATATTTAGCACAGATACGCAGTATTTT
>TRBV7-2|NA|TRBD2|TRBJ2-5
CASSLGYGGSETQYF
TGTGCCAGCAGCTTAGGTTACGGGGGGAGTGAGACCCAGTACTTC
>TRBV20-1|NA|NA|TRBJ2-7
CSARVGSAHYEQYF
TGCAGTGCTAGAGTAGGTAGCGCCCACTACGAGCAGTACTTC
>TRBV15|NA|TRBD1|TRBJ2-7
CATAPRQGLYEQYF
TGTGCCACCGCGCCCCGACAGGGCCTCTACGAGCAGTACTTC
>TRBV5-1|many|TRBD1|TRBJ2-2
CASSSDRGYTGELFF
TGCGCCAGCAGCTCGGACAGGGGATACACCGGGGAGCTGTTTTTT
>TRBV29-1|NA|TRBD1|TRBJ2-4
CSVGTSGTVQYF
TGCAGCGTTGGGACGTCGGGGACAGTTCAGTACTTC
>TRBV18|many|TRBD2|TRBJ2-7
CASSRASGLGYEQYF
TGTGCCAGCTCACGGGCTAGCGGACTGGGCTACGAGCAGTACTTC
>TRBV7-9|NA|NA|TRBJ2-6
CAGIAGGANVLTF
TGTGCCGGCATAGCAGGCGGGGCCAACGTCCTGACTTTC
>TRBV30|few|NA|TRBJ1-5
CAWSSRDNQPQHF
TGTGCCTGGAGTTCCAGGGATAATCAGCCCCAGCATTTT
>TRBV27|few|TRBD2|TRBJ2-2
CASKYRLAGGTGELFF
TGTGCCAGCAAATACCGACTAGCGGGAGGTACCGGGGAGCTGTTTTTT
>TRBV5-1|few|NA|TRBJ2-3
CASSSWGADTQYF
TGCGCCAGCAGCTCTTGGGGCGCAGATACGCAGTATTTT
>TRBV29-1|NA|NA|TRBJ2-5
CSVKPFGLPQETQYF
TGCAGCGTTAAGCCTTTCGGACTACCCCAAGAGACCCAGTACTTC
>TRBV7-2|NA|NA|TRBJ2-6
CASSRALSSGANVLTF
TGTGCCAGCAGTCGGGCCTTGAGCTCTGGGGCCAACGTCCTGACTTTC
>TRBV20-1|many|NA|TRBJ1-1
CSASAGNTEAFF
TGCAGTGCTAGTGCCGGGAACACTGAAGCTTTCTTT
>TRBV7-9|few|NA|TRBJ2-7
CASTPILPSYEQYF
TGTGCCAGCACCCCAATTTTGCCCTCCTACGAGCAGTACTTC
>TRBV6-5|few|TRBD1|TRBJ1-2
CASSHRGQEVHYGYTF
TGTGCCAGCAGTCACCGGGGACAGGAGGTTCACTATGGCTACACCTTC
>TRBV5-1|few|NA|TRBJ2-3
CASSLRRVGLGDTQYF
TGCGCCAGCAGCCTACGTCGGGTAGGCTTGGGAGATACGCAGTATTTT
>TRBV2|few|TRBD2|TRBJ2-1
CASSQTSGGSYNEQFF
TGTGCCAGCAGTCAAACTAGCGGAGGCTCCTACAATGAGCAGTTCTTC
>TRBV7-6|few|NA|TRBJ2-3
CASSFRGPPDTQYF
TGTGCCAGCAGCTTTCGAGGCCCACCCGATACGCAGTATTTT
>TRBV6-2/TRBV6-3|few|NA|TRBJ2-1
CASSPRGAEQFF
TGTGCCAGCAGCCCCAGGGGGGCTGAGCAGTTCTTC
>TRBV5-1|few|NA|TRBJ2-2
CASSLDGAIGELFF
TGCGCCAGCAGCTTGGATGGGGCAATCGGGGAGCTGTTTTTT
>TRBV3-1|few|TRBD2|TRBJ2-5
CATGSGNTETQYF
TGTGCCACCGGTAGCGGGAATACTGAGACCCAGTACTTC
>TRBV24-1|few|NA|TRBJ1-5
CATSDPLTSGAQHF
TGTGCCACCAGTGATCCCCTCACATCTGGGGCCCAGCATTTT
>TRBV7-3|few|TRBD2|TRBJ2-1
CASSLMDGGLAGEVRTSYNEQFF
TGTGCCAGCAGCTTAATGGACGGCGGACTAGCGGGAGAAGTACGTACCTCCTACAATGAGCAGTTCTTC
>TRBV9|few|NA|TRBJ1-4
CASSVGSLTNEKLFF
TGTGCCAGCAGCGTAGGGAGCCTGACTAATGAAAAACTGTTTTTT
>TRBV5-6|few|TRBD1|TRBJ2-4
CASSEDRGVRNIQYF
TGTGCCAGCAGCGAGGACAGGGGAGTAAGAAACATTCAGTACTTC
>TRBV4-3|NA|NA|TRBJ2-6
CASSQEGGGANVLTF
TGCGCCAGCAGCCAGGAGGGCGGTGGGGCCAACGTCCTGACTTTC
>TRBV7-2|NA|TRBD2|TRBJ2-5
CASSYILAGKETQYF
TGTGCCAGCAGCTATATACTAGCGGGGAAAGAGACCCAGTACTTC
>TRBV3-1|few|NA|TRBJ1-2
CASSQDSGARGYTF
TGTGCCAGCAGCCAAGATTCGGGGGCACGAGGCTACACCTTC
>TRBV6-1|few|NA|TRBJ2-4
CASSTGIAKNIQYF
TGTGCCAGCAGTACGGGGATAGCCAAAAACATTCAGTACTTC
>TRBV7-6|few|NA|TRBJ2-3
CASSLVQQGLGTDTQYF
TGTGCCAGCAGCTTAGTACAACAGGGATTGGGGACAGATACGCAGTATTTT
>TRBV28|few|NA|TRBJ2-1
CASSLQKPYNEQFF
TGTGCCAGCAGTTTACAGAAGCCCTACAATGAGCAGTTCTTC
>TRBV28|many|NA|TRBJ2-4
CASSAQLAKNIQYF
TGTGCCAGCAGTGCCCAGTTAGCCAAAAACATTCAGTACTTC
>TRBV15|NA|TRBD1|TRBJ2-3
CATSTTGGHSKDTQYF
TGTGCCACCAGCACAACAGGGGGCCACAGCAAAGATACGCAGTATTTT
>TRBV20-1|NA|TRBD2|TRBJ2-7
CSASPPGLEYRAYEQYF
TGCAGTGCTAGCCCCCCGGGACTAGAGTATCGCGCCTACGAGCAGTACTTC
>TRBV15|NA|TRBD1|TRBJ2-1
CATSPGQGTYNEQFF
TGTGCCACCAGCCCGGGACAGGGGACTTACAATGAGCAGTTCTTC
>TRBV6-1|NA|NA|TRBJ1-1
CASRTSQGGGAFF
TGTGCCAGCAGAACCTCCCAGGGTGGGGGAGCTTTCTTT
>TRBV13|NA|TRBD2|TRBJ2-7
CASSTGGLSYEQYF
TGTGCCAGCAGCACGGGGGGGCTTTCCTACGAGCAGTACTTC
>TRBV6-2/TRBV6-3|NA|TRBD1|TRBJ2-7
CASSYDRVSYEQYF
TGTGCCAGCAGTTACGACAGGGTCTCCTACGAGCAGTACTTC
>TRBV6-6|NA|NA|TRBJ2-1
CASSYDWWEQFF
TGTGCCAGCAGTTACGACTGGTGGGAGCAGTTCTTC
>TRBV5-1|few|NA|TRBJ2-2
CASSLESSNTGELFF
TGCGCCAGCAGCTTGGAAAGCTCCAACACCGGGGAGCTGTTTTTT
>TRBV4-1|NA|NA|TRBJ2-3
CASSQGRTALSTDTQYF
TGCGCCAGCAGCCAAGGCAGGACAGCCCTATCCACAGATACGCAGTATTTT
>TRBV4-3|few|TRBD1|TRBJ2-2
CASSQVRGLDTGELFF
TGCGCCAGCAGCCAAGTAAGGGGGCTAGACACCGGGGAGCTGTTTTTT
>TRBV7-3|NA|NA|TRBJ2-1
CASSLKPPPNEQFF
TGTGCCAGCAGCTTAAAGCCCCCCCCCAATGAGCAGTTCTTC
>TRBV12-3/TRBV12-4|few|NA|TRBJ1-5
CASSIGQFLSNQPQHF
TGTGCCAGCAGTATCGGACAGTTCCTTAGCAATCAGCCCCAGCATTTT
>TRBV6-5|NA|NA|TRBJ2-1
CASSYGGGVNEQFF
TGTGCCAGCAGTTACGGGGGGGGCGTCAATGAGCAGTTCTTC
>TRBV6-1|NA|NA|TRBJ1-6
CASSELAGALLNSPLHF
TGTGCCAGCAGTGAGTTGGCAGGGGCTCTTCTGAATTCACCCCTCCACTTT
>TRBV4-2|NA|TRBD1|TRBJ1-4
CASSQEYRGQLLFF
TGTGCCAGCAGCCAAGAGTACAGGGGGCAATTACTGTTTTTT
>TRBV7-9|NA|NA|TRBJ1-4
CASSFAGRREKLFF
TGTGCCAGCAGCTTCGCGGGCAGGCGGGAAAAACTGTTTTTT
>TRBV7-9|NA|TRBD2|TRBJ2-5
CASSRATSGSRETQYF
TGTGCCAGCAGCCGTGCGACTAGCGGGAGTAGAGAGACCCAGTACTTC
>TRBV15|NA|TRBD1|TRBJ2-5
CATQRWDREMGETQYF
TGTGCCACCCAACGCTGGGACAGAGAAATGGGGGAGACCCAGTACTTC
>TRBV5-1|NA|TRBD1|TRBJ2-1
CASSSGTGSRELYNEQFF
TGCGCCAGCAGCTCCGGGACAGGTTCAAGGGAGCTTTACAATGAGCAGTTCTTC
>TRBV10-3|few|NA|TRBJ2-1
CAISDPGGLSYNEQFF
TGTGCCATCAGTGACCCAGGGGGACTCTCCTACAATGAGCAGTTCTTC
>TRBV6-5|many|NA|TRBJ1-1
CASSYSGGRGFGPEAFF
TGTGCCAGCAGTTACTCTGGGGGGCGCGGGTTTGGACCTGAAGCTTTCTTT
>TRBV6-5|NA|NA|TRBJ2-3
CASSYSTGRDTQYF
TGTGCCAGCAGTTACTCGACAGGAAGAGATACGCAGTATTTT
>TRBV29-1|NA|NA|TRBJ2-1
CSVGTGNNEQFF
TGCAGCGTAGGGACCGGGAACAATGAGCAGTTCTTC